The 19 T cell receptor beta chains in this list originate from one sample, sequenced in a study of human T cells and chemical hapten exposure. Each CDR3 protein is one row after TCRdb ran MiXCR on the RACE reads. This sample has around 39,000 distinct CDR3 sequences, with around 6.4% found just once. Regarding time point: patch test 1, 2 weeks after DPC sensitization. Treatment meaning: therapeutic diphenylcyclopropenone sensitization with weekly scalp DPC. Unseparated into fractions, whole blood served as the source from which total RNA was extracted. The sample here was whole blood, taken in connection with sensitization to the hapten diphenylcyclopropenone (DPC). Receptors originate from a young woman with alopecia areata. Some clones in this sample may be carry-over from other donors' samples.

The chain employs TRBV18 and TRBJ2-5; D not certain. Germline CDR1 KGHSH, CDR2 LQKENI. CDR3 length: 14 residues. Between the trimmed V and J ends, which lost 2 bases and 1 base, there was a span of 8 bases. This CDR3 is CASSPGYTQETQYF. CDR3 sequence (DNA): TGTGCCAGCTCACCAGGATACACCCAAGAGACCCAGTACTTC.

The V call is TRBV6-6, the J call TRBJ2-5, with 12 nucleotides matching TRBD2. CDR3 length equals 15 residues. Looked up from germline, CDR1 is MNHNY and CDR2 is SVGAGI (reference sequence). Trimming cost V 6 bases and J 5 bases; bases outside gene matches: 7. CDR3 sequence reads: CASSPTSGGKETQYF. CDR3 in DNA: TGTGCCAGCAGCCCGACTAGCGGGGGCAAGGAGACCCAGTACTTC.

The chain is built from TRBV3-1 and TRBJ2-5; D is unclear. The V gene lost 1 base and the J gene lost 5 bases, with 8 bases spanning the gap. CDR3 length: 13 residues. The germline CDR1 and CDR2 sequences are LGHDT and YNNKEL (reference sequence). CDR3 DNA: TGTGCCAGCAGCCAAGGCGACGGTGAGACCCAGTACTTC. Amino acid sequence: CASSQGDGETQYF.

J is TRBJ2-5 and V is TRBV25-1, with D possibly being TRBD1 or TRBD2 (7 bases each). The CDR3 spans 14 residues. CDR1 and CDR2 from the germline V gene are MGHDK and SYGVNS. V dropped 7 bases and J dropped 5 bases, with 17 bases sitting between them. The CDR3 protein is CASTGQGGQETQYF. The CDR3 nucleotides read TGTGCCAGCACCGGGCAGGGGGGGCAGGAGACCCAGTACTTC.

This clonotype was recorded a few times. V usage is TRBV30 and J usage is TRBJ2-7, with D possibly being TRBD2 (5 bases). This CDR3 region has 12 residues. The ends were cut back, 1 base at V and 3 bases at J, with 7 bases in the middle. Germline values: CDR1 GTSNPN, CDR2 SVGIG (reference sequence). CDR3 amino acids: CAWSAGDYEQYF. The DNA of the CDR3 is TGTGCCTGGAGTGCCGGGGACTACGAGCAGTACTTC.

The table lists this clonotype with a few counts. The chain links TRBV20-1 to TRBJ2-7, with 8 bases fitting TRBD1. The CDR3 spans 12 residues. V lost 3 bases to trimming and J lost 6 bases; unmatched junction nucleotides: 4. The germline V gene has CDR1 DFQATT and CDR2 SNEGSKA (reference sequence). The DNA for the CDR3 is TGCAGTGCTAGCGACAGGGGAGGCGAGCAGTACTTC. Its translation: CSASDRGGEQYF.

This chain uses TRBV2 with TRBJ1-6; D ambiguous. Germline CDR1 and CDR2: SNHLY and FYNNEI. V lost 6 bases and J lost 7, with 10 bases in between. The CDR3 loop spans 13 amino acids. The chain's CDR3 is CASRSEQNSPLHF. The CDR3, as DNA: TGTGCCAGCAGATCTGAGCAAAATTCACCCCTCCACTTT.

This clonotype was detected ten times or more. This chain connects TRBV12-3 or TRBV12-4 to TRBJ2-5; D assignment may be TRBD1 or TRBD2 (5 bases each). The V and J ends lost 6 bases and 4 bases respectively, with 21 bases between them. The CDR3 is 16 amino acids. The CDR3 protein is CASSPFGDPLGETQYF. In DNA form, the CDR3 reads TGTGCCAGCAGCCCCTTCGGGGACCCGCTCGGAGAGACCCAGTACTTC.

The table lists this clonotype with many counts. The gene calls are TRBV7-6 and TRBJ2-3, with D possibly matching TRBD2 (7 bases). Germline CDR1 SGHVS, CDR2 FNYEAQ. Trimming took off 3 bases at V and 0 bases at J, with 10 bases between the two ends. This CDR3 region has 15 residues. In DNA form, the CDR3 reads TGTGCCAGCAGCTTGGGGGGGGCTAGCACAGATACGCAGTATTTT. Its translation is CASSLGGASTDTQYF.

Written as DNA, the CDR3 is TGTGCCAGCAGTTACTCGATTTGGGATCACAGGGGAAACACCGGGGAGCTGTTTTTT. Residues: CASSYSIWDHRGNTGELFF. J is TRBJ2-2 and V is TRBV6-5, with TRBD1 matching 7 bases. CDR1 is MNHEY, CDR2 SVGAGI, per germline. This CDR3 is 19 amino acids long. The V gene end was trimmed by 0 bases and the J gene end by 2 bases; junction bases not matched to a gene: 12.

This clonotype occurred a few times. CDR3 protein: CSVGIGGSEKLFF. As DNA, the CDR3 is TGCAGCGTTGGAATCGGGGGCAGTGAAAAACTGTTTTTT. The chain employs TRBV29-1 and TRBJ1-4, with a tentative D call TRBD1 (6 bases). The V and J ends lost 4 bases and 7 bases respectively, with 13 bases between them. This CDR3 region has 13 residues. CDR1 and CDR2 (germline): SQVTM, ANQGSEA. Drawing the rest from reference TRBV29-1 and TRBJ1-4, the complete variable domain is SAVISQKPSRDICQRGTSLTIQCQVDSQVTMMFWYRQQPGQSLTLIATANQGSEATYESGFVIDKFPISRPNLTFSTLTVSNMSPEDSSIYLCSVGIGGSEKLFFGSGTQLSVL.

This clonotype was found a few times. The chain carries TRBV5-1 and TRBJ2-3, with TRBD1 matching 10 bases. The CDR3 is made up of 15 amino acids. J was trimmed by 4 bases and V by 4 bases; bases with no gene match: 6. The germline V gene has CDR1 SGHRS and CDR2 YFSETQ. Here the CDR3 reads CASSQDRGLPDTQYF. The CDR3 DNA is TGCGCCAGCAGCCAAGACAGGGGGCTCCCAGATACGCAGTATTTT.

This clonotype was seen more than once but under ten times. The chain joins TRBV11-2 to TRBJ2-7; D ambiguous. V lost 5 bases and J 6 bases, leaving 17 bases between the germline ends. Germline loops: CDR1 SGHAT, CDR2 FQNNGV. The CDR3 totals 14 residues. The CDR3 protein is CASSPDPQIAEQYF. The CDR3 DNA reads TGTGCCAGCAGCCCCGACCCACAGATCGCCGAGCAGTACTTC.

This clonotype was detected many times. This rearrangement joins TRBV28 to TRBJ1-3; D is uncertain. CDR3 length equals 13 residues. Trimming pared 3 bases from V and 2 bases from J, leaving 5 bases between. From germline, CDR1 is MDHEN and CDR2 SYDVKM. CDR3 sequence (DNA): TGTGCCAGCAGTTTCGCACCTGGAAACACCATATATTTT. This encodes CASSFAPGNTIYF.

With respect to this clonotype: Germline and junction disagree at one end, which may indicate a read error. CDR3 bases: TGTGCCAGCAGCCTTCAGGTCGGGGGTCTCGTAGTCTTC. It encodes CASSLQVGGLVVF. The V and J genes are TRBV7-8 and TRBJ2-1; maybe TRBD2 (6 bases). CDR1 is SGHVS and CDR2 is FQNEAQ in the germline V gene. The CDR3 runs to 13 residues.

The rearrangement links TRBV5-1 to TRBJ1-2; TRBD1 agrees at 8 bases. CDR1 and CDR2 (germline): SGHRS, YFSETQ. The junction had 4 bases not matched to a gene; V was cut back by 0 bases and J by 3 bases. The CDR3 contains 15 residues. CDR3 nucleotide sequence: TGCGCCAGCAGCTTGGGACAGGGGAACGACTATGGCTACACCTTC. It encodes CASSLGQGNDYGYTF.

This clonotype was counted many times. The V and J genes are TRBV12-3 or TRBV12-4 and TRBJ2-5; 8 nucleotides agree with TRBD1. This CDR3 is 15 amino acids long. J lost 1 base, V lost 6 bases, and 7 bases had no gene match. Here the CDR3 DNA reads TGTGCCAGCAGCGACAGGGGACACCCCCAAGAGACCCAGTACTTC. Encoded protein: CASSDRGHPQETQYF.

This clonotype was counted a few times. The rearrangement joins TRBV11-1 to TRBJ1-1, with 9 bases identical to TRBD1. Per germline, CDR1 SGHAT and CDR2 FQDESV (reference sequence). V dropped 4 bases and J dropped 3; count of bases not matched to a gene: 3. The CDR3 extends over 14 amino acids. DNA of the CDR3: TGTGCCAGCAGCTCAGGGACAGGGCACACTGAAGCTTTCTTT. The encoded protein is CASSSGTGHTEAFF.

In this sample, this clonotype turned up many times. The V gene is TRBV20-1, the J gene TRBJ1-5, with TRBD1 as a possible D gene (5 bases). Per germline, CDR1 DFQATT and CDR2 SNEGSKA (reference sequence). CDR3 length equals 12 residues. Trimming stripped 2 bases from V and 5 bases from J, with 7 bases between. This CDR3 is CSARRRDQPQHF. In nucleotides, the CDR3 is TGCAGTGCTAGACGCAGGGATCAGCCCCAGCATTTT.